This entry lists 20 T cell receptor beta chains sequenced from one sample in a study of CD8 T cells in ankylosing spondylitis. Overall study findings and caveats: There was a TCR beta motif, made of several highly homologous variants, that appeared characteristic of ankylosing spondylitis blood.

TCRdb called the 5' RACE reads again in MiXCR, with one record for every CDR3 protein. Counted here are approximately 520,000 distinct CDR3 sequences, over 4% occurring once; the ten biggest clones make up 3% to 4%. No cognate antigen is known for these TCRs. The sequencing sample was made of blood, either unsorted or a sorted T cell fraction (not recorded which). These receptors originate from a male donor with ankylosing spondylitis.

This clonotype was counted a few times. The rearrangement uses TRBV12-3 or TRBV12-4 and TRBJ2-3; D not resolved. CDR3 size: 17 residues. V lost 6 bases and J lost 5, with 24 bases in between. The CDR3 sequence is CASRLRPIKAPLDTQYF. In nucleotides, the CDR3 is TGTGCCAGCAGGCTACGGCCGATTAAAGCTCCGCTAGATACGCAGTATTTT.

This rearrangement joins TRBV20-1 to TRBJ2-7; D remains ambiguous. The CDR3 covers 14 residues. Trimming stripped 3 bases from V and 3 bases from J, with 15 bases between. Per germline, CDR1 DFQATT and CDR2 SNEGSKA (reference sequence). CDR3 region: CSASREKRVYEQYF. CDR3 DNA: TGCAGTGCTAGTAGAGAAAAAAGGGTCTACGAGCAGTACTTC.

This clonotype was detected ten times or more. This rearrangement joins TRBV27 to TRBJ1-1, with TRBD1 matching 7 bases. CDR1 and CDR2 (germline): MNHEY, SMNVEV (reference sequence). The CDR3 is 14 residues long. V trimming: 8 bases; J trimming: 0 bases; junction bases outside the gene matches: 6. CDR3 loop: CASRDSTMNTEAFF. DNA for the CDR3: TGTGCCAGCCGGGACAGTACTATGAACACTGAAGCTTTCTTT.

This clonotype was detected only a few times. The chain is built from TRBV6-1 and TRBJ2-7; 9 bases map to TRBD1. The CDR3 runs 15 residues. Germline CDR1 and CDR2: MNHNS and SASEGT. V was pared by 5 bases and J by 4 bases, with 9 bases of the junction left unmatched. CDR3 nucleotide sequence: TGTGCCAGCAGTAGGGAAGGGACAGGGATGTACGAGCAGTACTTC. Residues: CASSREGTGMYEQYF.

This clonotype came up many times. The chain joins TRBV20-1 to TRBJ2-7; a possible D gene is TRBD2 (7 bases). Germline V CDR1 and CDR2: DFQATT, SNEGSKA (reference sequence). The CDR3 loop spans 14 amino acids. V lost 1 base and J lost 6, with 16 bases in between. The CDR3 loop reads CSARGNLGGLEQYF. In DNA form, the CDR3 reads TGCAGTGCTAGAGGCAACCTCGGGGGGCTCGAGCAGTACTTC.

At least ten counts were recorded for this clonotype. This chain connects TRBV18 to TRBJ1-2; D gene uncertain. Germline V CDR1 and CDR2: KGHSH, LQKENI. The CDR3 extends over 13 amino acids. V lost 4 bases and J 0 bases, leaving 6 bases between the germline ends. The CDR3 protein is CASSQDANYGYTF. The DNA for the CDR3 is TGTGCCAGCTCACAGGATGCTAACTATGGCTACACCTTC.

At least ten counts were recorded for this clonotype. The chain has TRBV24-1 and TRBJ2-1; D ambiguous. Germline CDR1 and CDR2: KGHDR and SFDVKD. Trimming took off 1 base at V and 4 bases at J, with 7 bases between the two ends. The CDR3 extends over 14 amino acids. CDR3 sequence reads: CATSDFGLYNEQFF. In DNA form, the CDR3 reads TGTGCCACCAGTGATTTTGGCTTGTACAATGAGCAGTTCTTC.

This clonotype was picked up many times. The CDR3 sequence is CASSLGGGQRGYF. Written as DNA, the CDR3 is TGTGCCAGCAGCTTAGGAGGGGGACAGAGGGGGTATTTT. This chain connects TRBV7-8 to TRBJ2-3; 7 bases map to TRBD1. CDR3 length: 13 amino acids. Germline V gene data show CDR1 as SGHVS and CDR2 as FQNEAQ. V trimming: 1 base; J trimming: 14 bases; junction bases outside the gene matches: 9.

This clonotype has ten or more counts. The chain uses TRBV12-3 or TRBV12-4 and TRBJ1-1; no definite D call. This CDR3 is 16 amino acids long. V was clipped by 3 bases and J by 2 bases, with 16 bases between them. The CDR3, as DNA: TGTGCCAGCAGTTTTGGATTCTTTCAGGAAAACACTGAAGCTTTCTTT. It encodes CASSFGFFQENTEAFF.

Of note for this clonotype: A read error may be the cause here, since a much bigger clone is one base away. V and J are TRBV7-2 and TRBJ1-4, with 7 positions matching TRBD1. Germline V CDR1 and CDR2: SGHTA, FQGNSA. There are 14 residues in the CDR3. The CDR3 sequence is CDSSADRMVEKLFF. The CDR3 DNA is TGTGACAGCAGCGCGGACAGGATGGTAGAAAAACTGTTTTTT.

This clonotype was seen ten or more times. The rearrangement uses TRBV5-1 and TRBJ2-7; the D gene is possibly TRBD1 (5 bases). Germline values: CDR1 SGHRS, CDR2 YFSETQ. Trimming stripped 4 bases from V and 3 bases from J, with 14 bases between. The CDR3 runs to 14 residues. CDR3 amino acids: CASSVNRQGYEQYF. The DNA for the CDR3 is TGCGCCAGCAGCGTCAACAGGCAAGGCTACGAGCAGTACTTC.

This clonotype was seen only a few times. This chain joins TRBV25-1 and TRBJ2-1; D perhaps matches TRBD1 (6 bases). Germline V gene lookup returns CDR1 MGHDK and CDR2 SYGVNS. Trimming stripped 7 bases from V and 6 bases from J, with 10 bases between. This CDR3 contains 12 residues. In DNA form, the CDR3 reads TGTGCCAGCACACTCAGGGGCAATGAGCAGTTCTTC. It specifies CASTLRGNEQFF.

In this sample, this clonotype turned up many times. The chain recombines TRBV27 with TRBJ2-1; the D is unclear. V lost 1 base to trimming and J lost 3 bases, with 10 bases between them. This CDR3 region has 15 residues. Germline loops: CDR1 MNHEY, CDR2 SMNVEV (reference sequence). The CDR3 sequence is CASSLFGMYYNEQFF. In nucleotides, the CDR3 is TGTGCCAGCAGTTTATTTGGTATGTACTACAATGAGCAGTTCTTC.

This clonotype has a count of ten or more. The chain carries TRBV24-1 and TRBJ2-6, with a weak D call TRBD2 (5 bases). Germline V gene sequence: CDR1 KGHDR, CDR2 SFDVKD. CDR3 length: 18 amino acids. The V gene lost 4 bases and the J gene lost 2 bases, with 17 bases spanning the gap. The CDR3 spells CATSEPSKGSTGANVLTF. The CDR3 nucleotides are TGTGCCACCAGTGAACCCTCGAAAGGGAGTACTGGGGCCAACGTCCTGACTTTC.

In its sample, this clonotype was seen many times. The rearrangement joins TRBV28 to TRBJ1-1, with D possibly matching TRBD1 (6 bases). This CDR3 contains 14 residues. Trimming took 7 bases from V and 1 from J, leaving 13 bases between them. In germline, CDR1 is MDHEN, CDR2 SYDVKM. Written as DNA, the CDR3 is TGTGCCAGCACTCTACAGGGTTGGAACACTGAAGCTTTCTTT. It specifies CASTLQGWNTEAFF.

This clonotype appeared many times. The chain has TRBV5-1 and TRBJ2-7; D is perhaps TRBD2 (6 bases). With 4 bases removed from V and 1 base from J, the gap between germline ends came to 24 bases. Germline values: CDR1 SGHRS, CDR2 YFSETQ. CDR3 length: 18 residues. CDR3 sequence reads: CASSPGPTFSGRSYEQYF. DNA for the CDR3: TGCGCCAGCAGCCCAGGGCCGACGTTTAGCGGTAGGTCCTACGAGCAGTACTTC. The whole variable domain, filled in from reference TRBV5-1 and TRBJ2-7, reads KAGVTQTPRYLIKTRGQQVTLSCSPISGHRSVSWYQQTPGQGLQFLFEYFSETQRNKGNFPGRFSGRQFSNSRSEMNVSTLELGDSALYLCASSPGPTFSGRSYEQYFGPGTRLTVT.

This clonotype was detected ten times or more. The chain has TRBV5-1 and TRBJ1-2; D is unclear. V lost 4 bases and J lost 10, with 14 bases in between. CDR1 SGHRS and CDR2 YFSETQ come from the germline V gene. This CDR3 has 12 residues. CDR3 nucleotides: TGCGCCAGCAGCCCCCGACGGGCCACCTACACCTTC. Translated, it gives CASSPRRATYTF.

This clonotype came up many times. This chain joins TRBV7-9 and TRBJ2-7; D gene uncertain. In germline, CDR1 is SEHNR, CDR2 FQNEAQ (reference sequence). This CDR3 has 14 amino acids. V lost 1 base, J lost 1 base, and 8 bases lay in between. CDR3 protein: CASSLVGISYEQYF. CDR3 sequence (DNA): TGTGCCAGCAGCTTAGTTGGGATTTCCTACGAGCAGTACTTC.

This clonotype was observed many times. The CDR3: CAIRGGAGASQETQYF. The CDR3 coding sequence is TGTGCCATCAGGGGAGGAGCGGGGGCCTCCCAAGAGACCCAGTACTTC. V is TRBV10-3 and J is TRBJ2-5; 8 nucleotides agree with TRBD2. The CDR3 has 16 residues. CDR1 is ENHRY and CDR2 is SYGVKD in the germline V gene. J lost 1 base, V lost 6 bases, and 10 bases had no gene match.

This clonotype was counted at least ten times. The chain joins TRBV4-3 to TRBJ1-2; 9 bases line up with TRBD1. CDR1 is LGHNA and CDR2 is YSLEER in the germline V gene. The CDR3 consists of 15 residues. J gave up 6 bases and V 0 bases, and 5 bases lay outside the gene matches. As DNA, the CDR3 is TGCGCCAGCAGCCAAGAACAGGGGGCCCCTAATGGCTACACCTTC. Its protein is CASSQEQGAPNGYTF.